These 2 T cell receptor beta chains came from one sample sequenced in a study of blood T cells in healthy people across ages. The use of a sample-barcoded 5' primer and a J-beta primer mix characterized a second PCR of roughly 7 to 11 cycles. TCRdb itself ran the 5' RACE reads through MiXCR, one entry per CDR3 protein. The table records roughly 800,000 distinct CDR3 sequences, roughly 24% of them present only once. The same data also went into a second study, on T cells of mothers and their children.

Sequencing was performed on blood. The source is a boy younger than 18 in good health.

The rearrangement links TRBV7-3 to TRBJ2-1, with 9 nucleotides matching TRBD2. Germline-derived CDR1 and CDR2 are SGHTA and FQGTGA. V lost 1 base and J lost 4; bases outside the gene matches: 5. The CDR3 runs to 16 residues. DNA of the CDR3: TGTGCCAGCAGCTTAAATAGCGGGGGCGGGTACAATGAGCAGTTCTTC. The encoded protein is CASSLNSGGGYNEQFF.

This clonotype was detected once. Sequence at one end of the junction differs from germline and may be a read error. The V and J genes are TRBV12-3 or TRBV12-4 and TRBJ2-1; perhaps D is TRBD1 or TRBD2 (5 bases each). The CDR3 is 17 amino acids. The chain's CDR3 is CASSPPLGDGAYNEQFF. CDR3 coding DNA: TGTGCTAGCAGTCCGCCGTTAGGGGACGGAGCCTACAATGAGCAGTTCTTC.